Listed here are 18 T cell receptor beta chains from one sample, sequenced in a study of graft-versus-host responses after intestinal transplantation. No antigen is known for these receptors. Produced via immunoSEQ multiplex PCR; TCRdb's table is partial and in-frame only. The table shows 50,000 to 80,000 clones, with 90% occurring only once. The material was unstimulated CD8+ T cells sorted from spleen or lymph node cells, obtained before transplant. These receptors all stem from a human donor who was the organ donor for an intestinal transplant.

V gene TRBV11-1 combines with J gene TRBJ2-1; 11 bases map to TRBD2. The CDR3 has 16 residues. V lost 5 bases, J lost 8 bases, and 11 bases stayed unmatched. In germline, CDR1 is SGHAT, CDR2 FQDESV (reference sequence). The CDR3 region has the DNA TGTGCCAGCAGCGCAAGTCTAGCGGGAGGTTGTGATGAGCAGTTCTTC. It codes for CASSASLAGGCDEQFF.

This chain uses TRBV7-3 with TRBJ1-2; 11 bases align to TRBD1. The germline V gene has CDR1 SGHTA and CDR2 FQGTGA. The ends lost 3 bases at V and 9 bases at J; junction bases unmatched: 18. The CDR3 has 18 residues. In DNA, the CDR3 is TGTGCCAGCAGCTTCCCTTCCATGGACCCGGGACAGGGGGATCGCTACACCTTC. Protein sequence: CASSFPSMDPGQGDRYTF.

V gene TRBV7-9 combines with J gene TRBJ2-7; possible D gene TRBD2, 5 bases. Deletions cut 5 bases from V and 2 bases from J, with 13 bases between. This CDR3 region has 14 residues. Germline V gene lookup returns CDR1 SEHNR and CDR2 FQNEAQ (reference sequence). The CDR3 DNA follows: TGTGCCAGCAGCAAACCGGACTCGACCTACGAGCAGTACTTC. It is translated as CASSKPDSTYEQYF.

This clone has more than one count but fewer than ten. The chain recombines TRBV19 with TRBJ1-1, with a weak D call TRBD1 (6 bases). The V end lost 6 bases, the J end lost 4 bases, and 9 bases lay between the germline ends. Germline V gene lookup returns CDR1 LNHDA and CDR2 SQIVND (reference sequence). The CDR3 loop spans 12 amino acids. This CDR3 is CASRTGFTEAFF. DNA of the CDR3: TGTGCCAGTAGGACAGGTTTCACTGAAGCTTTCTTT.

The chain has TRBV4-3 and TRBJ2-3; tentatively, D is TRBD2 (6 bases). Trimming pared 1 base from V and 4 bases from J, leaving 15 bases between. CDR1 and CDR2 (germline): LGHNA, YSLEER. CDR3 length: 16 amino acids. This CDR3 is CASSQVWGVWADTQYF. The CDR3 DNA is TGCGCCAGCAGCCAAGTTTGGGGGGTATGGGCAGATACGCAGTATTTT.

The chain is built from TRBV28 and TRBJ2-2, with a tentative D call TRBD1 (7 bases). This CDR3 contains 13 residues. The V end lost 3 bases, the J end lost 6 bases, and 8 bases lay between the germline ends. The germline CDR1 and CDR2 sequences are MDHEN and SYDVKM. The CDR3 nucleotides read TGTGCCAGCAGTTTCAGGGGGGCCGGGGAGCTGTTTTTT. The encoded protein is CASSFRGAGELFF.

The chain has TRBV28 and TRBJ2-1; unclear D gene. V gave up 2 bases and J gave up 4 bases, with 6 bases separating them. The V gene's germline CDR1 is MDHEN and CDR2 SYDVKM. This CDR3 has 13 residues. CDR3 amino acids: CASSLPGYNEQFF. DNA of the CDR3: TGTGCCAGCAGTTTACCCGGGTACAATGAGCAGTTCTTC.

The V gene is TRBV6-4, the J gene TRBJ2-3; D might be TRBD1 (6 bases). This CDR3 spans 14 amino acids. CDR1 is MRHNA and CDR2 is SNTAGT in the germline V gene. V was shortened by 4 bases and J by 4 bases, with 12 bases between the two germline ends. CDR3 protein: CASSGGGEADTQYF. In DNA form, the CDR3 reads TGTGCCAGCAGTGGAGGGGGAGAGGCAGATACGCAGTATTTT.

This sequence joins TRBV4-2 and TRBJ2-2; TRBD1 aligns across 8 bases. Trimming removed 2 bases from V and 3 bases from J; junction bases left unmatched: 5. CDR3 length equals 16 residues. Germline V gene lookup returns CDR1 LGHNA and CDR2 YNFKEQ. The CDR3, as DNA: TGTGCCAGCAGCCAACGACAGGGGTTGGACACCGGGGAGCTGTTTTTT. Its protein product is CASSQRQGLDTGELFF.

V and J are TRBV7-3 and TRBJ2-2; TRBD2 aligns across 8 bases. The CDR3 runs to 16 residues. With V trimmed by 4 bases and J by 3 bases, 7 bases remained unmatched. The V gene's germline CDR1 is SGHTA and CDR2 FQGTGA. CDR3 protein: CASSSSAGEYTGELFF. The CDR3 DNA follows: TGTGCCAGCAGCTCCTCAGCGGGAGAGTACACCGGGGAGCTGTTTTTT.

V usage is TRBV4-1 and J usage is TRBJ2-7, with TRBD2 as a possible D gene (5 bases). Germline-derived CDR1 and CDR2 are MGHRA and YSYEKL. Trimming pared 4 bases from V and 5 bases from J, leaving 12 bases between. The CDR3 has 13 amino acids. The CDR3 region has the DNA TGCGCCAGCAGCCGAGGGAGCTTTAACGAGCAGTACTTC. This translates into CASSRGSFNEQYF.

This chain links TRBV27 with TRBJ1-1; D is unresolved. V gave up 3 bases and J gave up 4 bases, with 9 bases separating them. CDR3 length: 13 residues. Germline V gene lookup returns CDR1 MNHEY and CDR2 SMNVEV (reference sequence). For the CDR3, the DNA is TGTGCCAGCAGTTTCGGAGTGGCCACTGAAGCTTTCTTT. Its protein product is CASSFGVATEAFF.

CDR3 region: CASSQELPYEQYF. The DNA of the CDR3 is TGCGCCAGCAGCCAAGAACTTCCCTACGAGCAGTACTTC. The rearrangement uses TRBV4-1 and TRBJ2-7; D gene unclear. The length of the CDR3 is 13 residues. V lost 0 bases, J lost 2 bases, and 5 bases lay in between. In germline, CDR1 is MGHRA, CDR2 YSYEKL.

This chain links TRBV5-4 with TRBJ2-7; 7 bases fit TRBD2. Germline loops: CDR1 SGHNT, CDR2 YYREEE (reference sequence). V was pared by 3 bases and J by 0 bases, with 6 bases of the junction left unmatched. This CDR3 comprises 15 residues. The DNA of the CDR3 is TGTGCCAGCAGCTATTCGGCGGGAGTCTCCTACGAGCAGTACTTC. Its translation is CASSYSAGVSYEQYF.

The V and J genes are TRBV6-1 and TRBJ2-7, with D perhaps TRBD1 (5 bases). Looked up from germline, CDR1 is MNHNS and CDR2 is SASEGT. This CDR3 has 13 amino acids. V was trimmed by 4 bases and J by 1 base, leaving 8 bases between them. The CDR3: CASSVTASYEQYF. CDR3 nucleotide sequence: TGTGCCAGCAGTGTGACAGCATCCTACGAGCAGTACTTC.

The count of this clone is one. This sequence joins TRBV30 and TRBJ2-5; the match to TRBD2 covers 10 bases. The germline CDR1 and CDR2 sequences are GTSNPN and SVGIG (reference sequence). The CDR3 has 14 residues. V shed 2 bases and J 4 bases; nucleotides not matched to a gene: 4. CDR3 sequence reads: CAWSWTSGSETQYF. The CDR3, as DNA: TGTGCCTGGAGTTGGACTAGCGGTTCAGAGACCCAGTACTTC.

The genes are TRBV5-4 and TRBJ2-4; weak D call: TRBD2 (6 bases). Trimming took 10 bases from V and 6 from J, leaving 11 bases between them. The CDR3 is made up of 11 amino acids. In germline, CDR1 is SGHNT, CDR2 YYREEE (reference sequence). CDR3 in DNA: TGTGCCGCGGGGCAGGGAAACATTCAGTACTTC. It specifies CAAGQGNIQYF.

Here the CDR3 reads CAISESPGQGTDTQYF. The CDR3 DNA reads TGTGCCATCAGTGAGTCTCCGGGACAGGGCACAGATACGCAGTATTTT. V and J are TRBV10-3 and TRBJ2-3; 8 nucleotides align to TRBD1. CDR1 and CDR2 (germline): ENHRY, SYGVKD. After removal of 0 bases from V and 1 base from J, the junction contained 3 bases not matched to a gene. This CDR3 has 16 residues.